The text below deals with one T cell receptor beta chain. The record originates from a study of blood T cell repertoires in COVID-19. Method: immunoSEQ multiplex PCR; TCRdb's copy keeps in-frame clones and lacks some. Of hundreds of thousands of clones in the sample, roughly 80% were seen once. This clonotype was sampled from a woman in her forties who had been exposed to COVID-19. Sequencing was carried out using PBMCs or T cells enriched from blood (not recorded which).

CDR3 bases: TGTGCCAGCGGAGGTAGCTCCTACAATGAGCAGTTCTTC. Its protein is CASGGSSYNEQFF. The chain combines TRBV6-5 with TRBJ2-1; TRBD2 might be the D (5 bases). Germline CDR1 and CDR2: MNHEY and SVGAGI. The CDR3 loop spans 13 amino acids. Trimming shortened V by 8 bases and J by 0 bases, and 8 bases separated the two germline ends.